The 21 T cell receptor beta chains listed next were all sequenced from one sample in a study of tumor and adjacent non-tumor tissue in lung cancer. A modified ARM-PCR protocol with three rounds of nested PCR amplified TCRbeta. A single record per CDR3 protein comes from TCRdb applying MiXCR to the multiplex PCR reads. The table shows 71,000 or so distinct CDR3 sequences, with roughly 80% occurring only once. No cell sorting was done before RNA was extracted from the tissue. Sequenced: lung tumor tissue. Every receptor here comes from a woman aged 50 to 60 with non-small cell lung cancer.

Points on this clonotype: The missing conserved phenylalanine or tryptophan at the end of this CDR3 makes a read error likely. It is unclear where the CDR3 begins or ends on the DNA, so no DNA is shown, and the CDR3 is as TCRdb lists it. Here the CDR3 reads CSVEDRGRNTGEQFC. The gene calls are TRBV29-1 and TRBJ2-2; the table's D gene call, TRBD1, was not cross checked with the DNA. Germline V gives CDR1 SQVTM, CDR2 ANQGSEA. The CDR3 adds up to 15 amino acids, both ends counted.

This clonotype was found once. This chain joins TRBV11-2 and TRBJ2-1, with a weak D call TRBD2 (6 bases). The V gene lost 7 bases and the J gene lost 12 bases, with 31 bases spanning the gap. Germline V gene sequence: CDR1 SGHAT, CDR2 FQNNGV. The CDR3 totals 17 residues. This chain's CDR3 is CASTPEDGGNSYNGQFF. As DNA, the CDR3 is TGTGCCAGCACCCCAGAGGACGGGGGAAACTCCTACAACGGGCAGTTCTTC.

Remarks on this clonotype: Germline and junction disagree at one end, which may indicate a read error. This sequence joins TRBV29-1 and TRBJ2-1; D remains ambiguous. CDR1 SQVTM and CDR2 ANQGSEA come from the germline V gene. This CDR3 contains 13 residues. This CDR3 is CNVALLSGGEQFF. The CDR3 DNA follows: TGCAACGTTGCCCTCCTATCGGGCGGTGAGCAGTTCTTC.

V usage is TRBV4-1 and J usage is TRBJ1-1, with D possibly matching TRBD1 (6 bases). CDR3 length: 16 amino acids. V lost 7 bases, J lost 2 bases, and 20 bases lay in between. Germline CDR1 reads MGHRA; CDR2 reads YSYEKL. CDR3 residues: CASNQDRYRANTEAFF. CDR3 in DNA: TGCGCCAGCAATCAAGATCGTTACAGGGCTAACACTGAAGCTTTCTTT.

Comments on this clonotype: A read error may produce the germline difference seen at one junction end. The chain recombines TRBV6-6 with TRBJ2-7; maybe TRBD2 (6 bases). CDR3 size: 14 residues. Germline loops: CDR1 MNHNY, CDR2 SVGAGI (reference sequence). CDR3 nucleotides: TGTGTCAGCAGGTCGGAACTAGCATCCTACGAGCAGTACTTC. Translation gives CVSRSELASYEQYF.

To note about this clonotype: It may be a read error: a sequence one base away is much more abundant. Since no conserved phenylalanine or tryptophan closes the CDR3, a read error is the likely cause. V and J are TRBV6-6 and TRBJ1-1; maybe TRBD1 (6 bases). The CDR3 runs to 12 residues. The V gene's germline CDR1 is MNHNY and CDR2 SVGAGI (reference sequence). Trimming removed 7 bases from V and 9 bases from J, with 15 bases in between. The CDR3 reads CASKGVNTKAFS. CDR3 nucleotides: TGTGCCAGCAAGGGGGTCAATACTAAAGCTTTCTCT.

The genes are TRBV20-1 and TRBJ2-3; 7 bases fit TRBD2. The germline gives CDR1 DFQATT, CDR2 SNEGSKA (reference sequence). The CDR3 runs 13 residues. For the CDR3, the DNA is TGCACTGTGGCGGGAGAACGGACAGATACGCAGTATTTT. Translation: CTVAGERTDTQYF.

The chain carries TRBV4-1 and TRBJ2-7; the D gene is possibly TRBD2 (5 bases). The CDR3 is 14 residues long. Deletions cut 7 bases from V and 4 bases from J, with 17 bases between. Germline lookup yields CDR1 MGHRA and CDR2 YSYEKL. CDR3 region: CASMQEATSYEQYF. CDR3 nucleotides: TGCGCCAGCATGCAAGAGGCTACTAGTTACGAGCAGTACTTC.

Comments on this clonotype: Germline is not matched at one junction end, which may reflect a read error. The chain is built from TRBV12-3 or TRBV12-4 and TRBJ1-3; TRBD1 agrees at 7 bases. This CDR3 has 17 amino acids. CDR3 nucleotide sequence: TGTGCTAGCAGTTTATCCACAGGGGACATCTCTGGAAACACCATATATTTT. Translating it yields CASSLSTGDISGNTIYF.

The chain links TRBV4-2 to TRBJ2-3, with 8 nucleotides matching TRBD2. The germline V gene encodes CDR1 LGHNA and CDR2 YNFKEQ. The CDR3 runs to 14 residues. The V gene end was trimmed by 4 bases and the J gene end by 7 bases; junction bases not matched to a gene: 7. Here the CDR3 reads CASSLTLAGHTQYF. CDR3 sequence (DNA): TGTGCCAGCAGCCTCACTCTAGCGGGTCATACGCAGTATTTT.

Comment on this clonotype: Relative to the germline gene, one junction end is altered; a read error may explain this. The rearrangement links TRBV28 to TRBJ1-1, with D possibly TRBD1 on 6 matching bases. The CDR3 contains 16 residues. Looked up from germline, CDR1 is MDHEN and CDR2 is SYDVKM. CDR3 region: CASSDNRQERYTDAFF. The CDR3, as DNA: TGTGCCAGCAGTGATAATCGACAGGAACGGTACACTGATGCTTTCTTT.

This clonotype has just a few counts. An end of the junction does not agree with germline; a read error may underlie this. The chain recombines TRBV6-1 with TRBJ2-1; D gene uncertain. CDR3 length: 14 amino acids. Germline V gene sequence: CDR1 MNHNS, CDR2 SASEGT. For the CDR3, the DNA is TGTGCCAACAAACCGACTCTCTCCTACAATGAGCAGTTCTTT. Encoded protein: CANKPTLSYNEQFF.

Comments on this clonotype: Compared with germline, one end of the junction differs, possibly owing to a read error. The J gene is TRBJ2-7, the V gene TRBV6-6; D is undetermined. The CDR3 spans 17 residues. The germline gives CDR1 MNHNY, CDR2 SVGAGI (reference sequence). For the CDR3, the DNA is TGTGCCAACAGTTACTCGCCCCCAAGCGAGAGTACCTACGGGCAGTACTTC. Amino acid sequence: CANSYSPPSESTYGQYF.

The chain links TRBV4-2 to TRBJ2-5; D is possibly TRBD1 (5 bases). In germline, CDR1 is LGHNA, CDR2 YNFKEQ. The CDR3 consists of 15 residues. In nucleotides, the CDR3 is TGTGTCAACTGCCAAGTCTTCGGCAGGGAAGAGACCCAGTACTTC. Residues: CVNCQVFGREETQYF.

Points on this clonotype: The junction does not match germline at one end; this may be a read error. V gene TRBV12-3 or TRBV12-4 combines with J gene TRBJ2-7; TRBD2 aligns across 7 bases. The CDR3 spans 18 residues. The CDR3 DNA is TGTGCCTGTAGTTTAACAGTGGGACTACACCGAAATGGGTACGAGCAGTATTTC. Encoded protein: CACSLTVGLHRNGYEQYF.

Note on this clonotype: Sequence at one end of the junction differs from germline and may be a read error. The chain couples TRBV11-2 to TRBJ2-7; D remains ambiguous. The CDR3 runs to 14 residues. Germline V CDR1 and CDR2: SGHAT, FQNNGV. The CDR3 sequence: CASSSPRIHFEQYF. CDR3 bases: TGTGCCAGCAGCTCCCCCCGGATACACTTCGAGCAATACTTC.

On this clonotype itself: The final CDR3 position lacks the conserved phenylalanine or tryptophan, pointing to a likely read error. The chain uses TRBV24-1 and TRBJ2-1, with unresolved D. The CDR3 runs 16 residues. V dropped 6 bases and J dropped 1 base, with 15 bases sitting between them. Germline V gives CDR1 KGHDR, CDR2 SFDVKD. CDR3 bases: TGTGCCACCAGTAAGGCCAACAGTAGATCCTACAATGAGCAGTTCTCA. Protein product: CATSKANSRSYNEQFS.

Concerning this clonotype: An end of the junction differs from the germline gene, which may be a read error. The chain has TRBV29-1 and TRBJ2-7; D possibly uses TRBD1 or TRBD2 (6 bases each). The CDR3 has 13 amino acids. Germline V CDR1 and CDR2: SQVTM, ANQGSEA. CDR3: CRIDGRGVEEHYF. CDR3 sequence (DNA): TGCAGGATTGATGGTAGGGGGGTAGAGGAGCATTACTTC.

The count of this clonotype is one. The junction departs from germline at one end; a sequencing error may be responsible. The CDR3 DNA sequence: TGCAGTGTTAGTGATCCAGCGGGAGATATGATAGATATGCAGTATTTT. It is translated as CSVSDPAGDMIDMQYF. The chain carries TRBV20-1 and TRBJ2-3; TRBD2 agrees at 8 bases. The CDR3 sequence is 16 residues long. Germline V gives CDR1 DFQATT, CDR2 SNEGSKA (reference sequence).

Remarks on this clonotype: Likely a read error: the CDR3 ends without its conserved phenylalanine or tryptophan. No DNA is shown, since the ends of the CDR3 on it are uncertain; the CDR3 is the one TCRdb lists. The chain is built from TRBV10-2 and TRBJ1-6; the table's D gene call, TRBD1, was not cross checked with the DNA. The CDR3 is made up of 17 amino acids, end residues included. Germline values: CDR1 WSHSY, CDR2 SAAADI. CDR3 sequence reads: CASSLLNRDRGNSPIHY.

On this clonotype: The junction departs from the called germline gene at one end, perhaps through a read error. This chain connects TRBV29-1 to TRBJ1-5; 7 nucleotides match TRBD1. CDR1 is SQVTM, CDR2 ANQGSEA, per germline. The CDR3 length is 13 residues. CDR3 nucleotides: TGCAGCGTTGGGGGACAGACAAATCCGCCCCAGCAATTT. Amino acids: CSVGGQTNPPQQF.